Listed below are T cell receptor beta chains from one sample, sequenced in a study of T cell clonotyping in hematopoietic cell transplantation. Some clones are missing from TCRdb's copy, which holds only in-frame ones; the method was immunoSEQ multiplex PCR. The profile shows some 30,000 clones, almost 96% of them singletons. Material: peripheral blood mononuclear cells. Receptor source: a man over 45 in good health. Some clones in this sample may be carry-over from other donors' samples. CDR3s include the opening cysteine and the closing phenylalanine or tryptophan. D genes are given only for firm matches. Clone sizes are given selectively: once, few, many, or a class where the clone is expanded.

NA	TRBV5-1	TRBJ2-2	TRBD2	TGCGCCAGCAGCTTGGCAGGCAGCGGGGGGGGCCTTCCCGGGGAGCTGTTTTTT	CASSLAGSGGGLPGELFF
NA	TRBV7-2	TRBJ1-1	NA	TGTGCCAGCACCCTGCCGGGACCCAAAAACACTGAAGCTTTCTTT	CASTLPGPKNTEAFF
NA	TRBV7-8	TRBJ2-7	NA	TGTGCCAGCAGCTTAGGGCGGTCCTACGAGCAGTACTTC	CASSLGRSYEQYF
NA	TRBV4-1	TRBJ2-7	NA	TGCGCCAGCAGCCAAGATTTCTACGAGCAGTACTTC	CASSQDFYEQYF
NA	TRBV28	TRBJ1-5	TRBD1	TGTGCCAGCAGATCGACAGGGGGCCTCAATCAGCCCCAGCATTTT	CASRSTGGLNQPQHF
NA	TRBV28	TRBJ1-1	NA	TGTGCCAGCAGTTTAAGACGGATTGGCACTGAAGCTTTCTTT	CASSLRRIGTEAFF
NA	TRBV6-1	TRBJ1-6	NA	TGTGCCAGCGTCGTCATGGAGGGACTCTCACCCCTCCACTTT	CASVVMEGLSPLHF
NA	TRBV29-1	TRBJ2-3	NA	TGCAGCGTTGTCGGCGGGACAGACACAGATACGCAGTATTTT	CSVVGGTDTDTQYF
NA	TRBV4-3	TRBJ1-1	NA	TGCGCCAGCGGATATCGGGGGAACACTGAAGCTTTCTTT	CASGYRGNTEAFF
NA	TRBV25-1	TRBJ1-2	NA	TGTGCCAGCAGCCCACAGGGAGATCGAGGCTACACCTTC	CASSPQGDRGYTF
NA	TRBV5-1	TRBJ1-2	NA	TGCGCCAGCAGCTTGCGTCGGGGCACGAACTATGGCTACACCTTC	CASSLRRGTNYGYTF
NA	TRBV2	TRBJ2-7	NA	TGTGCCAGCGGGGCGTACGAGCAGTACTTC	CASGAYEQYF
NA	TRBV29-1	TRBJ1-2	NA	TGCAGCGTTGAAGAGATGGACAGAACTAACTATGGCTACACCTTC	CSVEEMDRTNYGYTF
NA	TRBV5-1	TRBJ2-2	NA	TGCGCCAGCCGACCCGTGAACACCGGGGAGCTGTTTTTT	CASRPVNTGELFF
NA	TRBV19	TRBJ1-4	NA	TGTGCCAGTAGTATTCGACAGCTTAATGAAAAACTGTTTTTT	CASSIRQLNEKLFF
NA	TRBV15	TRBJ2-2	NA	TGTGCCACCAGCAGAGATTTGGGCAGAACGAACACCGGGGAGCTGTTTTTT	CATSRDLGRTNTGELFF
once	TRBV4-3	TRBJ1-6	NA	TGCGCCAGCAGCCAAGATTCCGGACAGTATTCACCCCTCCACTTT	CASSQDSGQYSPLHF
NA	TRBV5-4	TRBJ2-7	TRBD2	TGTGCCAGCAGCGTGGGACTAGACTACGAGCAGTACTTC	CASSVGLDYEQYF
NA	TRBV6-5	TRBJ1-1	NA	TGTGCCAGCAGTTCCCGGGAGGGCTTGAACACTGAAGCTTTCTTT	CASSSREGLNTEAFF
NA	TRBV11-3	TRBJ1-6	NA	TGTGCCAGCAGCACGGACAGTCATTCACCCCTCCACTTT	CASSTDSHSPLHF
NA	TRBV7-6	TRBJ1-1	NA	TGTGCCAGCAGCTTTTCACCGGACACTGAAGCTTTCTTT	CASSFSPDTEAFF
NA	TRBV19	TRBJ2-1	NA	TGTGCCAGTCGTAGTCGGGATGAGCAGTTCTTC	CASRSRDEQFF
once	TRBV6-6	TRBJ1-1	NA	TGTGCCAGCAGTTACGGAGAGGGGTCAGCTTTCTTT	CASSYGEGSAFF
NA	TRBV10-1	TRBJ2-7	TRBD1	TGCGCCACCGGCCCGGACAGGAGGAGGGAGCAGTACTTC	CATGPDRRREQYF
NA	TRBV25-1	TRBJ1-2	NA	TGTGCCAGCAGTGCCCCGACAGGCGGCTACACCTTC	CASSAPTGGYTF
once	TRBV6-4	TRBJ2-7	NA	TGTGCCAGCAGTGACCCGAAAAGACCGGGACTTAAATCCCTCACCTACGAGCAGTACTTC	CASSDPKRPGLKSLTYEQYF
NA	TRBV9	TRBJ2-5	NA	TGTGCCAGCAGCGTACTAGGTTCAAACCAAGAGACCCAGTACTTC	CASSVLGSNQETQYF
NA	TRBV7-8	TRBJ2-7	NA	TGTGCCAGCAGCCCAATCCCTTCTGGACAGCGATTTAAAAGACAAGCCTACGAGCAGTACTTC	CASSPIPSGQRFKRQAYEQYF
NA	TRBV5-1	TRBJ1-2	NA	TGCGCCAGCAGCTTGGCCCCAACAGAGAACTATGGCTACACCTTC	CASSLAPTENYGYTF
NA	TRBV6-5	TRBJ2-7	TRBD2	TGTGCCAGCAGTCCGCCGGGACTATACGAGCAGTACTTC	CASSPPGLYEQYF
NA	TRBV27	TRBJ2-7	TRBD1	TGTGCCAGCACCCGGACAGGGGGCTTCTACGAGCAGTACTTC	CASTRTGGFYEQYF
NA	TRBV5-6	TRBJ2-7	NA	TGTGCCAGCAGCTTACGGCCCCCCGGTGTCTACGAGCAGTACTTC	CASSLRPPGVYEQYF
NA	TRBV6-5	TRBJ1-2	NA	TGTGCCAGCAGTTATGGACATGATCATCTTGGGGGCTACACCTTC	CASSYGHDHLGGYTF
NA	TRBV2	TRBJ1-2	NA	TGTGCCAGCACCCGGACAGATCTTAACTATGGCTACACCTTC	CASTRTDLNYGYTF
NA	TRBV5-4	TRBJ2-3	NA	TGTGCCAGCAGCTTGGGGGACGGATCAGATACGCAGTATTTT	CASSLGDGSDTQYF
NA	TRBV6-6	TRBJ2-7	NA	TGTGCCAGCAGTTACAGGGGGAGCTCCTACGAGCAGTACTTC	CASSYRGSSYEQYF
NA	TRBV5-6	TRBJ1-2	NA	TGTGCCAGCAGCCCCCCAGCTAACTATGGCTACACCTTC	CASSPPANYGYTF
NA	TRBV7-2	TRBJ1-1	TRBD1	TGTGCCAGCAGCTTGCAAAGTCCAGGGGGCAGGGACACTGAAGCTTTCTTT	CASSLQSPGGRDTEAFF
NA	TRBV14	TRBJ1-2	TRBD1	TGTGCCAGCAGCCAAAGTCCTGGGACAGGGGGCGCGGTTCATGGCTACACCTTC	CASSQSPGTGGAVHGYTF
NA	TRBV5-6	TRBJ2-4	TRBD1	TGTGCCAGCAGCTGGGGACAGGGGAAAAACATTCAGTACTTC	CASSWGQGKNIQYF
once	TRBV28	TRBJ1-5	NA	TGTGCCAGCATGGGGCAGAGCCATCAGCCCCAGCATTTT	CASMGQSHQPQHF
NA	TRBV7-2	TRBJ2-3	TRBD2	TGTGCCAGCAGCTTAGACCTAGCGGGGGCCAGAGATACGCAGTATTTT	CASSLDLAGARDTQYF
NA	TRBV9	TRBJ1-2	NA	TGTGCCAGCACTCAAACCACAGCTTACTATGGCTACACCTTC	CASTQTTAYYGYTF
NA	TRBV2	TRBJ2-1	TRBD2	TGTGCCAGCAGTGACCCTAGCGGGGACAATGAGCAGTTCTTC	CASSDPSGDNEQFF
once	TRBV7-6	TRBJ2-1	TRBD2	TGTGCCAGCAGCTTAGCTAGCGGGGGGGTCTCCTACAATGAGCAGTTCTTC	CASSLASGGVSYNEQFF
NA	TRBV10-3	TRBJ2-1	NA	TGTGCCATCAGTGAGTCGACGGGTTTGAGCGGCAACTACAATGAGCAGTTCTTC	CAISESTGLSGNYNEQFF
NA	TRBV2	TRBJ1-1	NA	TGTGCCAGCACCCAGGAAGGGCTCACTGAAGCTTTCTTT	CASTQEGLTEAFF
NA	TRBV4-2	TRBJ1-1	TRBD1	TGTGCCAGCAGCCAGGGACAGCAGAACACTGAAGCTTTCTTT	CASSQGQQNTEAFF
NA	TRBV18	TRBJ2-7	NA	TGTGCCAGCTCACCTCCCGGGCGAAGCCCCTCGGACTACGAGCAGTACTTC	CASSPPGRSPSDYEQYF
NA	TRBV4-3	TRBJ2-7	TRBD2	TGCGCCAGCAGCCAAGATAGGGCTAGCGGGGGTTACGAGCAGTACTTC	CASSQDRASGGYEQYF
NA	TRBV28	TRBJ2-5	NA	TGTGCCAGCGTTCTTTCATCCGGAACGGGAGAGACCCAGTACTTC	CASVLSSGTGETQYF
NA	TRBV30	TRBJ2-2	NA	TGTGCCTGGAGTGTAGTCGCCCCTGGCGGGGAGCTGTTTTTT	CAWSVVAPGGELFF
once	TRBV18	TRBJ2-3	NA	TGTGCCAGCTCAAGGCAAGCGTATAGCACAGATACGCAGTATTTT	CASSRQAYSTDTQYF
once	TRBV19	TRBJ2-5	NA	TGTGCCAGTAGTATCAGAGGGGACGAGACCCAGTACTTC	CASSIRGDETQYF
NA	TRBV7-2	TRBJ1-5	TRBD1	TGTGCCAGCAGCTTAGGGACAGGGTTTTGGCAGCCCCAGCATTTT	CASSLGTGFWQPQHF
NA	TRBV5-6	TRBJ1-1	NA	TGTGCCAGCAGCTTGACAGGCGAGTACACTGAAGCTTTCTTT	CASSLTGEYTEAFF
NA	TRBV5-4	TRBJ2-5	TRBD2	TGTGCCAGCAGCTTAAGTAGCGGGGGGGCCGTAGGGGAGACCCAGTACTTC	CASSLSSGGAVGETQYF